Presented here are 23 T cell receptor beta chains from one specimen sequenced in a study of tumor-infiltrating lymphocytes in localized non-small cell lung cancer. TCRdb's copy holds only in-frame clones and misses some; the assay was immunoSEQ multiplex PCR. The profile shows about 12,000 clones, 55% to 75% of them singletons. Specimen: lung tumor tissue. The receptors were gathered from a human donor with non-small cell lung cancer.

This chain connects TRBV10-3 to TRBJ1-1, with TRBD1 matching over 9 bases. The germline V gene encodes CDR1 ENHRY and CDR2 SYGVKD. Losses at the gene ends were 2 bases for V and 6 bases for J; bases not matched to a gene: 10. This CDR3 has 16 residues. Here the CDR3 reads CAISEPGQGTVPEAFF. For the CDR3, the DNA is TGTGCCATCAGTGAGCCGGGACAGGGTACGGTACCTGAAGCTTTCTTT.

The gene calls are TRBV6-4 and TRBJ2-2; D is unresolved. V was shortened by 2 bases and J by 8 bases, with 9 bases between the two germline ends. Germline assignment: CDR1 MRHNA and CDR2 SNTAGT. The CDR3 consists of 13 residues. CDR3 nucleotides: TGTGCCAGCAGTGACGGCTTCCTGGGGGAGCTGTTTTTT. This codes for CASSDGFLGELFF.

This rearrangement joins TRBV7-8 to TRBJ1-2, with a weak D call TRBD1 (6 bases). The CDR3 covers 16 residues. The V end was cut by 1 base, the J end by 4 bases, with 16 bases between. CDR1 is SGHVS and CDR2 is FQNEAQ in the germline V gene. CDR3 nucleotides: TGTGCCAGCAGCTTAGTGGGGGGTGGACAGAGCTATGGCTACACCTTC. Translated, it gives CASSLVGGGQSYGYTF.

V usage is TRBV29-1 and J usage is TRBJ1-1; TRBD1 agrees at 7 bases. Germline CDR1 SQVTM, CDR2 ANQGSEA. The V and J ends lost 8 bases and 0 bases, in that order; junction bases with no gene match: 6. The CDR3 runs 13 residues. The CDR3 DNA reads as TGCAGCTCCATGGGACAGTTGAACACTGAAGCTTTCTTT. Translating gives CSSMGQLNTEAFF.

This clone was counted a few times. This chain connects TRBV6-1 to TRBJ1-4; no clear D gene. V lost 7 bases, J lost 7 bases, and 13 bases lay in between. The germline CDR1 and CDR2 sequences are MNHNS and SASEGT. The CDR3 has 13 residues. The CDR3: CASMRGFREKLFF. CDR3 in DNA: TGTGCCAGCATGAGAGGGTTTCGTGAAAAACTGTTTTTT.

The chain has TRBV5-1 and TRBJ2-1; no reliable D call. Germline V gives CDR1 SGHRS, CDR2 YFSETQ. The CDR3 consists of 14 residues. V was shortened by 0 bases and J by 6 bases, with 10 bases between the two germline ends. DNA of the CDR3: TGCGCCAGCAGCTTGGAAGCACAGACCAATGAGCAGTTCTTC. Encoded protein: CASSLEAQTNEQFF.

This clone was counted only a few times. The genes are TRBV4-1 and TRBJ2-1, with TRBD2 identical over 7 bases. Germline values: CDR1 MGHRA, CDR2 YSYEKL. V shed 0 bases and J 6 bases; nucleotides not matched to a gene: 8. The CDR3 is 16 amino acids. The CDR3 DNA sequence: TGCGCCAGCAGCCAAGAAGGGCTAGCGGAGACCAATGAGCAGTTCTTC. Translated, it gives CASSQEGLAETNEQFF.

This clone was seen only a few times. V gene TRBV9 combines with J gene TRBJ1-2; no clear D gene. The CDR3 covers 15 residues. The germline V gene encodes CDR1 SGDLS and CDR2 YYNGEE. Trimming shortened V by 0 bases and J by 4 bases, and 13 bases separated the two germline ends. The CDR3, as DNA: TGTGCCAGCAGCGTAGTCCCGGGAAGAGGCTATGGCTACACCTTC. Amino acid sequence: CASSVVPGRGYGYTF.

This chain uses TRBV5-1 with TRBJ1-1, with TRBD1 matching over 8 bases. V trimming: 2 bases; J trimming: 5 bases; junction bases outside the gene matches: 2. The CDR3 totals 13 residues. Germline V gene data show CDR1 as SGHRS and CDR2 as YFSETQ. The CDR3 protein is CASSFDRGTEAFF. The CDR3 DNA reads as TGCGCCAGCAGCTTTGACAGGGGTACTGAAGCTTTCTTT. Variable domain in full (rest from reference TRBV5-1 and TRBJ1-1): KAGVTQTPRYLIKTRGQQVTLSCSPISGHRSVSWYQQTPGQGLQFLFEYFSETQRNKGNFPGRFSGRQFSNSRSEMNVSTLELGDSALYLCASSFDRGTEAFFGQGTRLTVV.

This chain uses TRBV10-3 with TRBJ1-1; a weak D match, TRBD1 (5 bases). Trimming removed 8 bases from V and 4 bases from J, with 14 bases in between. CDR1 is ENHRY and CDR2 is SYGVKD in the germline V gene. This CDR3 is 13 amino acids long. The DNA for the CDR3 is TGTGCCATCGCAGGGAACTTAGGCACTGAAGCTTTCTTT. Translating it yields CAIAGNLGTEAFF.

This clone was detected only a few times. This chain connects TRBV6-1 to TRBJ2-1, with D maybe TRBD2 (7 bases). Germline CDR1 MNHNS, CDR2 SASEGT. V was cut by 7 bases and J by 6 bases, with 16 bases left in between. There are 14 residues in the CDR3. CDR3 nucleotides: TGTGCCAGCACCCCGGTGGGGGGGCTCAATGAGCAGTTCTTC. Its protein product is CASTPVGGLNEQFF.

The rearrangement uses TRBV7-2 and TRBJ2-6; 11 bases match TRBD1. The CDR3 is 18 amino acids. V lost 5 bases and J lost 2; bases outside the gene matches: 8. Germline CDR1 reads SGHTA; CDR2 reads FQGNSA. This CDR3 is CASSPKGQGEAGANVLTF. The CDR3 DNA reads TGTGCCAGCAGCCCAAAGGGACAGGGGGAGGCTGGGGCCAACGTCCTGACTTTC.

The V gene is TRBV7-2, the J gene TRBJ2-7; D remains ambiguous. CDR3 length: 14 amino acids. Germline V CDR1 and CDR2: SGHTA, FQGNSA. The V gene lost 1 base and the J gene lost 3 bases, with 10 bases spanning the gap. The CDR3 spells CASSLVHPGYEQYF. The CDR3 DNA follows: TGTGCCAGCAGCTTAGTACACCCGGGCTACGAGCAGTACTTC.

This clone is classed as medium-sized (0.01 to 0.1%). The CDR3 bases are TGTGCCAGCAAAGGCAACGAGCAGTACTTC. Protein: CASKGNEQYF. This chain uses TRBV6-1 with TRBJ2-7; D is ambiguous. V was cut by 7 bases and J by 5 bases, with 6 bases left in between. The length of the CDR3 is 10 residues. CDR1 is MNHNS, CDR2 SASEGT, per germline.

This chain joins TRBV19 and TRBJ1-6, with a tentative D call TRBD1 (5 bases). The V gene's germline CDR1 is LNHDA and CDR2 SQIVND (reference sequence). This CDR3 spans 12 amino acids. Trimming stripped 8 bases from V and 4 bases from J, with 6 bases between. This CDR3 reads CASQGYNSPLHF. The CDR3 DNA reads as TGTGCCAGTCAGGGTTATAATTCACCCCTCCACTTT.

The chain joins TRBV7-8 to TRBJ2-7; D not certain. Germline V gives CDR1 SGHVS, CDR2 FQNEAQ. The ends were cut back, 5 bases at V and 1 base at J, with 15 bases in the middle. The CDR3 has 15 amino acids. CDR3 in amino acids: CASSPFQTDSYEQYF. The DNA for the CDR3 is TGTGCCAGCAGCCCCTTCCAGACGGATTCCTACGAGCAGTACTTC. Combining the CDR3 with reference TRBV7-8 and TRBJ2-7 gives the whole variable domain GAGVSQSPRYKVAKRGQDVALRCDPISGHVSLFWYQQALGQGPEFLTYFQNEAQLDKSGLPSDRFFAERPEGSVSTLKIQRTQQEDSAVYLCASSPFQTDSYEQYFGPGTRLTVT.

The chain combines TRBV27 with TRBJ2-7, with D perhaps being TRBD1 or TRBD2 (5 bases each). V lost 9 bases, J lost 3 bases, and 12 bases lay in between. Germline CDR1 reads MNHEY; CDR2 reads SMNVEV (reference sequence). This CDR3 spans 12 amino acids. The CDR3 protein is CASRDANYEQYF. The CDR3 region has the DNA TGTGCCAGTCGGGACGCCAACTACGAGCAGTACTTC.

This chain links TRBV5-1 with TRBJ2-5; D is unclear. Germline-derived CDR1 and CDR2 are SGHRS and YFSETQ. The CDR3 has 15 amino acids. The ends were cut back, 5 bases at V and 0 bases at J, with 14 bases in the middle. DNA for the CDR3: TGCGCCAGCAGGGAAATGGGCATGTACCAAGAGACCCAGTACTTC. It codes for CASREMGMYQETQYF.

This clone has only a few counts. The rearrangement joins TRBV30 to TRBJ1-2; TRBD1 aligns across 9 bases. The CDR3 spans 13 residues. Unmatched junction bases numbered 1, after V lost 0 bases and J lost 5 bases. Germline V gives CDR1 GTSNPN, CDR2 SVGIG (reference sequence). The CDR3 region is CAWSVQGAYGYTF. The CDR3 bases are TGTGCCTGGAGTGTACAGGGGGCTTATGGCTACACCTTC.

The CDR3: CASSKAGARGNTIYF. The CDR3 bases are TGTGCCAGCAGCAAAGCGGGGGCGCGTGGAAACACCATATATTTT. The chain recombines TRBV5-4 with TRBJ1-3, with D possibly being TRBD1 (6 bases). Germline lookup yields CDR1 SGHNT and CDR2 YYREEE (reference sequence). V was clipped by 4 bases and J by 3 bases, with 14 bases between them. The CDR3 length is 15 residues. The complete variable domain, with remaining parts taken from reference TRBV5-4 and TRBJ1-3, reads ETGVTQSPTHLIKTRGQQVTLRCSSQSGHNTVSWYQQALGQGPQFIFQYYREEENGRGNFPPRFSGLQFPNYSSELNVNALELDDSALYLCASSKAGARGNTIYFGEGSWLTVV.

This chain connects TRBV5-1 to TRBJ2-1; 13 bases agree with TRBD2. The germline V gene has CDR1 SGHRS and CDR2 YFSETQ. The V gene end was trimmed by 0 bases and the J gene end by 3 bases; junction bases not matched to a gene: 0. The CDR3 consists of 16 residues. The CDR3 spells CASSLGTSGSYNEQFF. Here the CDR3 DNA reads TGCGCCAGCAGCTTGGGGACTAGCGGGAGCTACAATGAGCAGTTCTTC. The full variable domain, with the rest looked up from reference TRBV5-1 and TRBJ2-1, is KAGVTQTPRYLIKTRGQQVTLSCSPISGHRSVSWYQQTPGQGLQFLFEYFSETQRNKGNFPGRFSGRQFSNSRSEMNVSTLELGDSALYLCASSLGTSGSYNEQFFGPGTRLTVL.

The chain links TRBV4-1 to TRBJ2-3, with D perhaps matching TRBD2 (6 bases). This CDR3 is 13 amino acids long. With 5 bases removed from V and 2 bases from J, the gap between germline ends came to 8 bases. Germline V gene data show CDR1 as MGHRA and CDR2 as YSYEKL. CDR3 sequence (DNA): TGCGCCAGCAGCGGGGGGATCACAGATACGCAGTATTTT. It translates to CASSGGITDTQYF.

The genes are TRBV5-1 and TRBJ2-7; unclear D gene. Germline values: CDR1 SGHRS, CDR2 YFSETQ. Deletions cut 3 bases from V and 0 bases from J, with 13 bases between. The length of the CDR3 is 15 residues. This CDR3 reads CASSWNGLASYEQYF. Here the CDR3 DNA reads TGCGCCAGCAGCTGGAACGGCTTAGCCTCCTACGAGCAGTACTTC.